This entry features one TCR beta chain sequence. The sample originates from a study of blood T cell repertoires in COVID-19. About the study: Samples of COVID-19 (acute and convalescent) were obtained from the United States, Italy and Spain. The analysed material was cDNA or gDNA that came from T cells, B-cell-depleted T cells, or PBMCs.

Germline V gene lookup returns CDR1 SGHNT and CDR2 YYREEE (reference sequence). The CDR3 sequence is 16 residues long. Trimming removed 3 bases from V and 0 bases from J, with 14 bases in between. Assay: immunoSEQ multiplex PCR; the TCRdb copy retains only in-frame clones and omits some. The sample contains about 250,000 clones, approximately 88% of which appear only once. Followed longitudinally, the Seattle patients had been enrolled during active infection. The sequenced sample was peripheral blood. This sequence joins TRBV5-4 and TRBJ2-3; D is unresolved. The TCR originated in a woman in her 30s with COVID-19, enrolled during active disease. CDR3 in amino acids: CASSSFRVTSTDTQYF. The CDR3 nucleotides read TGTGCCAGCAGCTCTTTTCGCGTGACTAGCACAGATACGCAGTATTTT.